The entry below gives a single TCR beta chain sequence along with its context. The antigen is undetermined. CD4+CD25+CD127- Tregs, CD4+CD25- non-Tregs, CD4 and CD8 cells were sorted. This specimen belongs to a study of Tregs in tolerant kidney transplant recipients. Germline V gene data show CDR1 as MNHEY and CDR2 as SVGAGI. This CDR3 comprises 13 residues. V was shortened by 6 bases and J by 10 bases, with 16 bases between the two germline ends. Measured with immunoSEQ multiplex PCR; TCRdb has only the in-frame clones, and not every one. The sample holds approximately 98,000 clones, about 90% seen once. Study-wide points: Few patients were studied, so findings need validation in larger groups.

The clonotype was recovered from a human donor who received a combined kidney and bone marrow transplant. The rearrangement uses TRBV6-5 and TRBJ2-1; D is ambiguous. This material consisted of CD4+ T cells from blood, taken before the transplant. The CDR3 nucleotides read TGTGCCAGCAGACAAAACACCCCTAGAGAGCAGTTCTTC. Translated, it gives CASRQNTPREQFF.